This T cell receptor (beta chain) was identified in a study of technical replicates of blood from a handful of donors. This clone has just one count. Generated by immunoSEQ multiplex PCR, the TCRdb table keeps only in-frame clones and is missing some. Of tens of thousands of clones detected, around 94% appear once; the ten largest clones hold more than 0.35%. Unmatched junction bases numbered 3, after V lost 1 base and J lost 4 bases. The CDR3 spans 15 residues. CDR1 and CDR2 (germline): MGHRA, YSYEKL. V and J are TRBV4-1 and TRBJ2-5; TRBD2 matches 10 bases. The material sequenced was T cells isolated from PBMCs. This TCR derives from a human donor in good health. In DNA, the CDR3 is TGCGCCAGCAGCCAAGTAGCGGGAGGTTTAGAGACCCAGTACTTC. Residues: CASSQVAGGLETQYF.